The 32 T cell receptor beta chains given below trace back to one sample, sequenced in a study of T cell responses to AZD1222 COVID-19 vaccine listed by TCRdb under 2021. The library was obtained by the immunoSEQ multiplex PCR assay. As stored in TCRdb, this immuneACCESS dataset retains in-frame rearrangements with V and J assigned. A fraction of the clones does not appear; measured against another copy, unresolved V genes explain less than half of the discrepancy, and the remainder lacks a known reason. This sample lists more than 100,000 clones; 90% were detected once. Clones ranked in the top ten supply under 2% of the sample. The time point tag for this specimen amounts to: baseline before first vaccination. This specimen consisted of peripheral blood, obtained on day 0 of AZD1222 vaccination. The receptors derive from an adult in good health.

The chain carries TRBV19 and TRBJ1-2; D not certain. Per the germline V gene, CDR1 is LNHDA and CDR2 is SQIVND (reference sequence). This CDR3 region has 12 residues. V was cut by 10 bases and J by 7 bases, with 16 bases left in between. The CDR3 reads CAMYRPDFGYTF. The CDR3, as DNA: TGTGCCATGTATAGGCCAGACTTTGGCTACACCTTC. Full variable domain (rest looked up from reference TRBV19 and TRBJ1-2): DGGITQSPKYLFRKEGQNVTLSCEQNLNHDAMYWYRQDPGQGLRLIYYSQIVNDFQKGDIAEGYSVSREKKESFPLTVTSAQKNPTAFYLCAMYRPDFGYTFGSGTRLTVV.

The chain combines TRBV27 with TRBJ1-6; 8 positions match TRBD1. Germline assignment: CDR1 MNHEY and CDR2 SMNVEV (reference sequence). The CDR3 has 17 amino acids. V was pared by 3 bases and J by 0 bases, with 4 bases of the junction left unmatched. The CDR3 is CASSFTGGSSYNSPLHF. The CDR3 region has the DNA TGTGCCAGCAGTTTCACAGGGGGGAGCTCCTATAATTCACCCCTCCACTTT.

The J gene is TRBJ1-6, the V gene TRBV10-3, with TRBD1 matching 10 bases. CDR1 is ENHRY, CDR2 SYGVKD, per germline. The CDR3 is 13 residues long. V lost 8 bases and J lost 8; bases outside the gene matches: 3. The CDR3 here is CAIWTGGDSPLHF. CDR3 DNA: TGTGCCATCTGGACAGGGGGTGATTCACCCCTCCACTTT.

The rearrangement links TRBV7-2 to TRBJ1-1; D not resolved. CDR1 and CDR2 from the germline V gene are SGHTA and FQGNSA. The CDR3 spans 14 residues. V was pared by 5 bases and J by 5 bases, with 15 bases between. The CDR3 DNA reads as TGTGCCAGCAGCGGCAGTGGGGTTTCGACTGAAGCTTTCTTT. Its protein is CASSGSGVSTEAFF.

The gene calls are TRBV10-3 and TRBJ1-5, with a possible D match to TRBD1 (5 bases). CDR1 and CDR2 from the germline V gene are ENHRY and SYGVKD. The CDR3 totals 13 residues. With 10 bases removed from V and 0 bases from J, the gap between germline ends came to 10 bases. The CDR3 bases are TGTGCCACCGGGGGGAATAGCAATCAGCCCCAGCATTTT. The encoded protein is CATGGNSNQPQHF.

The rearrangement links TRBV27 to TRBJ2-7; D call uncertain. Germline V gene lookup returns CDR1 MNHEY and CDR2 SMNVEV (reference sequence). The CDR3 runs to 13 residues. V lost 3 bases to trimming and J lost 5 bases, with 11 bases between them. The CDR3 protein is CASSLRPWDEQYF. The CDR3 DNA reads as TGTGCCAGCAGTTTGAGGCCCTGGGACGAGCAGTACTTC.

The chain links TRBV10-1 to TRBJ2-7; tentative D call: TRBD1 (6 bases). Trimming stripped 7 bases from V and 4 bases from J, with 20 bases between. Looked up from germline, CDR1 is WNHNN and CDR2 is SYGVQD (reference sequence). CDR3 length equals 15 residues. The CDR3 reads CASIALGASGYEQYF. CDR3 nucleotides: TGCGCCAGCATCGCGTTGGGGGCTTCAGGTTACGAGCAGTACTTC.

This chain uses TRBV6-6 with TRBJ2-3, with D perhaps TRBD1 (7 bases). CDR1 is MNHNY and CDR2 is SVGAGI in the germline V gene (reference sequence). The V and J ends lost 6 bases and 6 bases respectively, with 19 bases between them. This CDR3 is built from 15 residues. In DNA form, the CDR3 reads TGTGCCAGCAGCGCGGGACAGCCTACGTTTGATACGCAGTATTTT. Amino acid sequence: CASSAGQPTFDTQYF.

This chain links TRBV7-9 with TRBJ2-7; TRBD2 matches at 8 bases. V was clipped by 5 bases and J by 5 bases; unmatched bases: 8. CDR3 length: 14 amino acids. The germline CDR1 and CDR2 sequences are SEHNR and FQNEAQ (reference sequence). The CDR3 DNA reads as TGTGCCAGCAGCCGTAGCGGGGTCGCCCACGAGCAGTACTTC. It codes for CASSRSGVAHEQYF.

The genes are TRBV7-3 and TRBJ2-5, with a weak D call TRBD2 (6 bases). There are 15 residues in the CDR3. Germline V gene sequence: CDR1 SGHTA, CDR2 FQGTGA. V was shortened by 0 bases and J by 2 bases, with 10 bases between the two germline ends. The CDR3 loop reads CASSLTRDEQETQYF. For the CDR3, the DNA is TGTGCCAGCAGCTTAACGCGGGACGAACAAGAGACCCAGTACTTC. The variable domain in full, completed from reference TRBV7-3 and TRBJ2-5, reads GAGVSQTPSNKVTEKGKYVELRCDPISGHTALYWYRQSLGQGPEFLIYFQGTGAADDSGLPNDRFFAVRPEGSVSTLKIQRTERGDSAVYLCASSLTRDEQETQYFGPGTRLLVL.

CDR3 protein: CASSLALAGGLTGELFF. CDR3 coding DNA: TGTGCCAGCAGCTTAGCCCTAGCGGGAGGGCTTACCGGGGAGCTGTTTTTT. J is TRBJ2-2 and V is TRBV7-6, with 12 bases identical to TRBD2. V gave up 0 bases and J gave up 5 bases; unmatched junction bases: 4. The CDR3 runs to 17 residues. Germline assignment: CDR1 SGHVS and CDR2 FNYEAQ.

This chain links TRBV6-1 with TRBJ1-5; D call uncertain. The CDR3 totals 16 residues. V gave up 2 bases and J gave up 0 bases, with 11 bases separating them. The germline gives CDR1 MNHNS, CDR2 SASEGT. Written as DNA, the CDR3 is TGTGCCAGCAGTGAATTTGGGCAGTATAGCAATCAGCCCCAGCATTTT. It codes for CASSEFGQYSNQPQHF.

The chain carries TRBV4-2 and TRBJ2-7, with TRBD2 matching over 7 bases. This CDR3 has 16 amino acids. The germline V gene encodes CDR1 LGHNA and CDR2 YNFKEQ. With 3 bases clipped from V and 5 bases from J, the junction kept 13 bases outside the gene matches. For the CDR3, the DNA is TGTGCCAGCAGCCAGCCCACTGGCGGGGGACCCCACGAGCAGTACTTC. Translation: CASSQPTGGGPHEQYF.

Only one count was recorded for this clone. The rearrangement joins TRBV19 to TRBJ1-2; D unresolved. Germline V gene sequence: CDR1 LNHDA, CDR2 SQIVND (reference sequence). The CDR3 totals 12 residues. Trimming took off 3 bases at V and 4 bases at J, with 6 bases between the two ends. DNA for the CDR3: TGTGCCAGTAGTATTTTGGGCTATGGCTACACCTTC. Translation: CASSILGYGYTF.

This clone has a single count. The V gene is TRBV19, the J gene TRBJ2-7; D gene unclear. V lost 7 bases, J lost 2 bases, and 12 bases lay in between. The length of the CDR3 is 13 residues. Germline V gene lookup returns CDR1 LNHDA and CDR2 SQIVND (reference sequence). The CDR3 protein is CASTGRSPYEQYF. DNA for the CDR3: TGTGCCAGTACTGGCAGGTCACCCTACGAGCAGTACTTC.

In this sample, this clone turned up once. CDR3 residues: CASSSFTGAFF. The CDR3 DNA sequence: TGTGCCAGCAGCTCTTTCACCGGAGCTTTCTTT. The chain joins TRBV7-9 to TRBJ1-1; D is unresolved. The ends were cut back, 4 bases at V and 10 bases at J, with 10 bases in the middle. The CDR3 has 11 amino acids. Per germline, CDR1 SEHNR and CDR2 FQNEAQ (reference sequence).

The chain carries TRBV7-2 and TRBJ2-1; 15 positions agree with TRBD2. Germline-derived CDR1 and CDR2 are SGHTA and FQGNSA. The V segment lost 5 bases and the J segment 8 bases; nucleotides outside the gene matches: 7. The CDR3 spans 16 residues. The CDR3 reads CASSVGLAGGLYEQFF. CDR3 bases: TGTGCCAGCAGCGTGGGACTAGCGGGAGGTCTATATGAGCAGTTCTTC.

The J gene is TRBJ2-7, the V gene TRBV5-1, with D tentatively TRBD1 (6 bases). CDR3 length: 13 amino acids. Trimming left V 0 bases short and J 5 bases short, with 9 bases between. Germline CDR1 and CDR2: SGHRS and YFSETQ. The CDR3, as DNA: TGCGCCAGCAGCTTGGGGACAGTCCACGAGCAGTACTTC. Amino acids: CASSLGTVHEQYF.

The V gene is TRBV19, the J gene TRBJ1-1; 10 nucleotides match TRBD1. The germline V gene has CDR1 LNHDA and CDR2 SQIVND (reference sequence). This CDR3 region has 15 residues. With 4 bases clipped from V and 5 bases from J, the junction kept 7 bases outside the gene matches. CDR3 sequence reads: CASSKQPGQGTEAFF. The DNA for the CDR3 is TGTGCCAGTAGTAAACAACCGGGACAGGGGACTGAAGCTTTCTTT.

The chain has TRBV4-2 and TRBJ2-5, with TRBD2 matching 11 bases. The CDR3 length is 17 residues. Unmatched junction bases numbered 4, after V lost 0 bases and J lost 1 base. Per germline, CDR1 LGHNA and CDR2 YNFKEQ. The CDR3 sequence: CASSQEGGTSGQETQYF. The DNA of the CDR3 is TGTGCCAGCAGCCAAGAGGGGGGGACTAGCGGCCAAGAGACCCAGTACTTC.

The chain is built from TRBV3-1 (or the pseudogene TRBV3-2) and TRBJ1-1, with D unresolved. The CDR3 is made up of 12 amino acids. With 1 base removed from V and 4 bases from J, the gap between germline ends came to 4 bases. CDR1 is LGHDT, CDR2 YNNKEL, per germline (reference sequence). CDR3 region: CASSQGGTEAFF. The CDR3 DNA sequence: TGTGCCAGCAGCCAAGGGGGCACTGAAGCTTTCTTT.

V and J are TRBV9 and TRBJ1-2; TRBD1 matches at 9 bases. The V and J ends lost 2 bases and 8 bases, in that order; junction bases with no gene match: 7. CDR3 length: 14 residues. The germline CDR1 and CDR2 sequences are SGDLS and YYNGEE. The CDR3 is CASSVPTGGHGYTF. The DNA of the CDR3 is TGTGCCAGCAGCGTGCCGACAGGGGGGCACGGCTACACCTTC. Using reference TRBV9 and TRBJ1-2 for the parts outside the CDR3, the full variable domain is DSGVTQTPKHLITATGQRVTLRCSPRSGDLSVYWYQQSLDQGLQFLIQYYNGEERAKGNILERFSAQQFPDLHSELNLSSLELGDSALYFCASSVPTGGHGYTFGSGTRLTVV.

This clone has only a few counts. The rearrangement joins TRBV12-5 to TRBJ2-7; 7 bases match TRBD1. V gave up 6 bases and J gave up 2 bases; unmatched junction bases: 4. Germline values: CDR1 LGHNT, CDR2 FRNRAP. The CDR3 spans 13 residues. The CDR3 sequence is CASGPGQTYEQYF. The CDR3 bases are TGTGCTAGTGGCCCGGGACAGACCTACGAGCAGTACTTC.

This clone occurred a few times. The chain joins TRBV30 to TRBJ1-4, with D perhaps matching TRBD1 (5 bases). CDR3 length equals 14 residues. Trimming took 0 bases from V and 5 from J, leaving 10 bases between them. Germline CDR1 is GTSNPN and CDR2 is SVGIG (reference sequence). CDR3 residues: CAWSVPGHNEKLFF. The DNA of the CDR3 is TGTGCCTGGAGTGTACCAGGGCACAATGAAAAACTGTTTTTT.

The chain carries TRBV6-2 or TRBV6-3 and TRBJ2-3; D possibly corresponds to TRBD1 (5 bases). The CDR3 covers 15 residues. Germline assignment: CDR1 MNHEY and CDR2 SVGEGT. The V end was cut by 4 bases, the J end by 0 bases, with 11 bases between. As DNA, the CDR3 is TGTGCCAGCAGTTCCAAGGGGCGAAGCACAGATACGCAGTATTTT. Translation: CASSSKGRSTDTQYF.

V gene TRBV5-8 combines with J gene TRBJ1-5, with D maybe TRBD1 (5 bases). The V and J ends lost 4 bases and 9 bases respectively, with 20 bases between them. There are 15 residues in the CDR3. The germline V gene encodes CDR1 SGHTS and CDR2 YDEGEE. The CDR3 loop is CASSPLSGGPTPQHF. The CDR3 DNA sequence: TGTGCCAGCAGCCCCCTGTCGGGGGGTCCCACGCCCCAGCATTTT.

The rearrangement links TRBV9 to TRBJ2-6, with D perhaps matching TRBD1 (6 bases). Germline assignment: CDR1 SGDLS and CDR2 YYNGEE. The CDR3 contains 18 residues. Deletions cut 1 base from V and 0 bases from J, with 14 bases between. CDR3 sequence reads: CASSVTPQGFSGANVLTF. The CDR3 DNA reads as TGTGCCAGCAGCGTAACACCCCAGGGGTTCTCTGGGGCCAACGTCCTGACTTTC.

The rearrangement links TRBV24-1 to TRBJ2-3, with 7 bases aligning to TRBD2. Germline CDR1 KGHDR, CDR2 SFDVKD. CDR3 size: 17 residues. The V gene end was trimmed by 3 bases and the J gene end by 0 bases; junction bases not matched to a gene: 8. The CDR3 region has the DNA TGTGCCACCAGTGATAGAGGGCCTAGCGGAAGCACAGATACGCAGTATTTT. It is translated as CATSDRGPSGSTDTQYF.

The chain has TRBV5-1 and TRBJ2-7; D may be TRBD2 (6 bases). There are 16 residues in the CDR3. Looked up from germline, CDR1 is SGHRS and CDR2 is YFSETQ. The V and J ends lost 4 bases and 2 bases respectively, with 19 bases between them. The CDR3 sequence: CASSRDMASVAYEQYF. CDR3 DNA sequence: TGCGCCAGCAGCCGTGACATGGCTAGCGTCGCCTACGAGCAGTACTTC.

In DNA form, the CDR3 reads TGTGCCAGCAGTGGAGCCGGGGGGGCTTTCTTT. It encodes CASSGAGGAFF. V is TRBV28 and J is TRBJ1-1; D is perhaps TRBD1 (5 bases). Trimming removed 5 bases from V and 11 bases from J, with 12 bases in between. CDR1 and CDR2 (germline): MDHEN, SYDVKM. CDR3 length: 11 residues. The full variable domain, in which reference TRBV28 and TRBJ1-1 provide the parts outside the CDR3, is DVKVTQSSRYLVKRTGEKVFLECVQDMDHENMFWYRQDPGLGLRLIYFSYDVKMKEKGDIPEGYSVSREKKERFSLILESASTNQTSMYLCASSGAGGAFFGQGTRLTVV.

The chain uses TRBV7-8 and TRBJ1-2, with 10 bases identical to TRBD1. The CDR3 sequence is 17 residues long. J was trimmed by 4 bases and V by 1 base; bases with no gene match: 9. Looked up from germline, CDR1 is SGHVS and CDR2 is FQNEAQ. For the CDR3, the DNA is TGTGCCAGCAGCTTAGTTTGGGAGGGGACAGGGGTCTATGGCTACACCTTC. It translates to CASSLVWEGTGVYGYTF.

The chain uses TRBV2 and TRBJ2-7; TRBD2 matches 9 bases. The V gene end was trimmed by 7 bases and the J gene end by 3 bases; junction bases not matched to a gene: 7. The CDR3 is made up of 14 amino acids. CDR1 SNHLY and CDR2 FYNNEI come from the germline V gene. In nucleotides, the CDR3 is TGTGCCAGCACTGGGCGGGGGGGCCGCTACGAGCAGTACTTC. Encoded protein: CASTGRGGRYEQYF.